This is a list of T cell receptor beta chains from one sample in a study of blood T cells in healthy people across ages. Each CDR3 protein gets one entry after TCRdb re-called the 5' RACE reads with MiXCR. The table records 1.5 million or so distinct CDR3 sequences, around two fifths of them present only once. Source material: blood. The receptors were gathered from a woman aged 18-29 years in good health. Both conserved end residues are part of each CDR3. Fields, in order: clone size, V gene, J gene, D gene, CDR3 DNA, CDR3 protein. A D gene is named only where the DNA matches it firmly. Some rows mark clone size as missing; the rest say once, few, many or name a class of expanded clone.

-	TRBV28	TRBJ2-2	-	TGTGCCAGCAGTTTGGCGCGGGTCACCGGGGAGCTGTTTTTT	CASSLARVTGELFF
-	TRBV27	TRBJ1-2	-	TGCGCCAGCAGCCCCATCCTCGGGCAGACCTATGGCTACACCTTC	CASSPILGQTYGYTF
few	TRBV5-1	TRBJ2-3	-	TGCGCCAGCAGCTTGGTGTCCGGAGCTAGCACAGATACGCAGTATTTT	CASSLVSGASTDTQYF
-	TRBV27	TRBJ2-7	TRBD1	TGTGCCAGCAGTTACTGGGGGTCAACAGGGGTCTACGAGCAGTACTTC	CASSYWGSTGVYEQYF
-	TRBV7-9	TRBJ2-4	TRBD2	TGTGCCAGCAGCCCTAGCTCGACTAGCGGGGAGCAGTACTTC	CASSPSSTSGEQYF
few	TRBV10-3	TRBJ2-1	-	TGTGCCATCAAAACAAGGGGCGGTTACAATGAGCAGTTCTTC	CAIKTRGGYNEQFF
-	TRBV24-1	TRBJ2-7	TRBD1	TGTGCCAATAAAGACAGGGGGCCCTTCTACGAGCAGTACTTC	CANKDRGPFYEQYF
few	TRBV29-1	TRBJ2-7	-	TGCAGCGTTGAAGAGTCCCGGGGATTCGAGCAGTACTTC	CSVEESRGFEQYF
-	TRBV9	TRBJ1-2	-	TGTGCCAGCAGCGTAGTAACGGAAGATGGCTACACCTTC	CASSVVTEDGYTF
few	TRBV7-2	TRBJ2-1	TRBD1	TGTGCCAGCAGCTTAGTTGGGACAGGGGGGTCTGAGCAGTTCTTC	CASSLVGTGGSEQFF
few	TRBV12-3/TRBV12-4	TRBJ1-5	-	TGTGCCAGCAGTTTATCGACAGCCACCTTTAATCAGCCCCAGCATTTT	CASSLSTATFNQPQHF
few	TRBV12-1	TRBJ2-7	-	TGTGCCAGCAGCCCCTCACGGGGAGTCCCCTACGAGCAGTACTTC	CASSPSRGVPYEQYF
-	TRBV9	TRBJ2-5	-	TGTGCCAGCAGCGTAACAGGATATTACCAAGAGACCCAGTACTTC	CASSVTGYYQETQYF
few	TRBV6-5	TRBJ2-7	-	TGTGGCTCTTCCCGGGACGGCCCCTACGAGCAGTACTTC	CGSSRDGPYEQYF
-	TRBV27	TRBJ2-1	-	TGTGCCAGCAGTTTATCGATTCGGGGGCGCGTCGGGACGGGGAATGAGCAGTTCTTC	CASSLSIRGRVGTGNEQFF
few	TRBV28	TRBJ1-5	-	TGTGCCAGCCTGAGAGCTTCGGGCCCCCAGCATTTT	CASLRASGPQHF
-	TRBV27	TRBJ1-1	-	TGTGCCAGCAGTTTCTCCATTACGAACACTGAAGCTTTCTTT	CASSFSITNTEAFF
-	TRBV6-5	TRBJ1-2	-	TGTGCCAGCAATGCGGGGGTTGGCACCGATGGCTACACCTTC	CASNAGVGTDGYTF
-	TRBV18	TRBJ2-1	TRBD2	TGTGCCAGCTCACCACTCCCGGGAGGAGCTAGCAATGAGCAGTTCTTC	CASSPLPGGASNEQFF
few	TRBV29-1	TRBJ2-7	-	TGCAGCGTTAGTAGACAAAGCTCCTACAATGAGCAGTACTTC	CSVSRQSSYNEQYF
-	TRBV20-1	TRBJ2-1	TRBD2	TGCAGTGCCGACCCCGGGACTAGCCCCTACAATGAGCAGTTCTTC	CSADPGTSPYNEQFF
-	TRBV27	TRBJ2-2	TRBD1	TGTGCCAGCAGTCCGGACAGGTTTATGGGGGAGCTGTTTTTT	CASSPDRFMGELFF
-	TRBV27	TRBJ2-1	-	TGTGCCAGCAGCCCAGCCTTACTTCTCAATGAGCAGTTCTTC	CASSPALLLNEQFF
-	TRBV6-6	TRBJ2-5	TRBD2	TGTGCCAGCAGTTATTTAGCGGGAGGAGAGACCCAGTACTTC	CASSYLAGGETQYF
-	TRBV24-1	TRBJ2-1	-	TGTGCCACCAGTGGTGGGGAGGTGAGAAAGCAGTTCTTC	CATSGGEVRKQFF
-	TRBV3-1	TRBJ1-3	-	TGTGCCAGCAGCCAAGACACCTCTGGAAACACCATATATTTT	CASSQDTSGNTIYF
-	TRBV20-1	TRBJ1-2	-	TGCAGTGCTAGTGGGGGAGCGGGACCTACGAGGGCCCTCGGCTATGGCTACACCTTC	CSASGGAGPTRALGYGYTF
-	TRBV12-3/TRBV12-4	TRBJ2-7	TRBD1	TGTGCCAGCAACCAGGGGGTGACCTACGAGCAGTACTTC	CASNQGVTYEQYF
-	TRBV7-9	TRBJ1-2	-	TGTGCCAGCAGTAGATCGGCCGAACAATCGGGCTACACCTTT	CASSRSAEQSGYTF
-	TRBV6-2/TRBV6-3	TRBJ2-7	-	TGTGCCAGCAGTTACTCCTCTAGCAGGAACCTCTACGAGCAGTACTTC	CASSYSSSRNLYEQYF
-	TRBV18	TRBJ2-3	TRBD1	TGTGCCAGCTCACCCGGACAGGGCGGGGTTTATACGCAGTATTTT	CASSPGQGGVYTQYF
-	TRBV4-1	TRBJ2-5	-	TGCGCCAGCAGCCAAGTGGGTCTAGCGCGAGAGACCCAGTACTTC	CASSQVGLARETQYF
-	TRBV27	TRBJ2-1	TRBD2	TGTGCCAGCAGGAACGGACTAGCGGGTGGCAATGAGCAGTTCTTC	CASRNGLAGGNEQFF
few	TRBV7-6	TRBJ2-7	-	TGTGCCAGCAGCTTAGACGCGGGGAAATCCTACGAGCAGTACTTC	CASSLDAGKSYEQYF
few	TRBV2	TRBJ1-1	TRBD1	TGTGCCAGCAGTGCCGACAGGGTGGGCACTGAAGCTTTCTTT	CASSADRVGTEAFF
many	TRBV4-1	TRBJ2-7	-	TGCGCCAGCAGCCACGGTCAACTAGACCCTTCCTACGAGCAGTACTTC	CASSHGQLDPSYEQYF
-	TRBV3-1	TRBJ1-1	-	TGTGCCAGCAGCCAAGCGGGGATCTCCCCTGAAGCTTTCTTT	CASSQAGISPEAFF
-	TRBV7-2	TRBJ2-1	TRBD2	TGTGCCAGCACCAAGACTAGCGGGAACTACAATGAGCAGTTCTTC	CASTKTSGNYNEQFF
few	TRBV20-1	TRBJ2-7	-	TGCAGTGCACCGTTTCGGGGCCCCGAGCAGTACTTC	CSAPFRGPEQYF